This TCR beta chain stems from a study of cytomegalovirus exposure and HLA in healthy donors (dated by TCRdb to between 2016 and 2019). Describing the broader study: An earlier analysis of 587 of the donors reported about 300 Gb of sequence data and 117 million unique TCR beta sequences obtained from around 190 million T cells. The study combined high-throughput TCR immunosequencing, statistical association of individual TCRs with disease status, and machine learning to predict cytomegalovirus infection status. Approximately 300 gigabases of sequencing data and tens of millions of unique TCR sequences were included in an early release covering 550 to 650 HLA-typed donors. HLA typing covered class I and class II loci at four-digit resolution. Rather than using new phenotypic data, the later analysis identified candidate immune exposures from TCR beta sequences and from how often those sequences occurred across donors. A later analysis re-examined previously published TCR beta repertoires from roughly 720 donors and added high-resolution HLA genotyping to investigate patterns of TCR occurrence. On average, about 240,000 unique TCR beta nucleotide sequences were sequenced per donor among 300 to 500 genotyped donors of the cohort, with roughly 20% of those sequences being non-productive. Typing coverage varied by locus: about 620-630 donors for A, B, C, DRB1 and DQB1; roughly 560 for DQA1; over 600 for DPA1; around 450 for DPB1. Using immunosequencing, the study profiled T cell repertoires from roughly 650 subjects and related those repertoires to cytomegalovirus serostatus. In addition to the first cohort of 650 to 800 subjects, a separate validation cohort of 100 to 150 different subjects was used. An earlier analysis of around 540 of the donors applied high-throughput TCR beta sequencing to assess whether each TCR beta V gene segment acted as functional or pseudogenic. Donor age, sex, ethnicity and CMV serostatus were compiled together with the repertoire data. Roughly 5 DR-DQ haplotypes were handled as single units for association and clustering because linkage in the cohort was strong. Of the roughly 400 genotyped donors, about 80% fell in the genetic ancestry cluster associated with self-reported Caucasian donors. The aim of the study was to test whether cataloging public T cell receptors could identify signatures of past pathogen exposure. In a later genetic analysis, genome-wide SNP genotypes for about 65% of the roughly 670 donors were used, and that subset was treated as a discovery cohort. All discovery cohort repertoires had been generated using a single sequencing platform.

As to this clone: Its antigen is not yet known. One base away there is no much larger clone; base qualities are not given.

The cohort comprised 710 or so healthy bone marrow donors. At the time of sampling, all cohort members were nominally healthy, though unrecorded immune exposures were likely present. The donor tested CMV seropositive and was one of the 289 seropositive cohort members. A peripheral blood sample was collected from each donor, and TCR beta sequencing was performed on peripheral blood mononuclear cells. The Qiagen DNeasy Blood Extraction Kit was used to extract genomic DNA from the blood cell samples. The receptor library was made with the immunoSEQ multiplex PCR assay. The multiplex PCR relied on a mix of 60 forward primers for TCR Vbeta segments and 13 reverse primers for TCR Jbeta segments. A multiplex PCR assay on genomic DNA amplified the CDR3 region of rearranged TCR beta genes. The amplified TCR beta libraries were sequenced on the Illumina HiSeq System as 87-base-pair reads. In the source study's methods: A later analysis counted about 80 million unique TCR beta chains across the 550 to 750 repertoires, and around 9.9 million of these chains were shared by at least two donors. Raw reads were error-corrected and collapsed into unique sequences by a nearest-neighbor algorithm in which closely related sequences were merged to remove PCR and sequencing errors. Alignment of CDR3 sequences to IMGT reference sequences was used to assign V, D and J gene segments. For a sequence to be retained, a match of at least six nucleotides to both a V gene segment and a J gene segment was required. Rearrangements were called productive when the CDR3 lacked stop codons and stayed in frame with V and J; all others were non-productive. CDR3 was defined by IMGT convention, running from the second conserved V-encoded cysteine to the conserved J-encoded phenylalanine. The earlier analysis of 587 of the donors excluded sequences that lacked an unambiguous match to a single V gene segment. An earlier analysis of 550 to 650 of the donors classified V segments as functional when productive rearrangements were above 56.7% and as segregating when the standard deviation between donors was above 5%. A statistical classification framework was developed to diagnose cytomegalovirus status using the catalog of TCR beta chain sequences. In a later analysis, V and J genes were assigned by comparing TCR nucleotide sequences against IMGT/GENE-DB human TR gene sequences. In a later analysis, CDR3 sequences and most-parsimonious VDJ recombination scenarios were assigned using the TCRdist pipeline. A later analysis defined each TCR beta chain by its CDR3 amino acid sequence plus V-gene family, and excluded reads lacking a unique V-gene family. To address suspected cross-contamination and a sequencing artifact, a later analysis removed a few hundred highly shared, low-generation-probability nucleotide sequences. A later analysis calculated a clonal expansion index for each public chain from normalized within-repertoire ranks of inferred template counts. In a later analysis, generation probabilities were computed using a VDJ recombination model fitted to out-of-frame rearrangements, and the results were checked against IGoR. Hypergeometric tests were used in a later analysis to score TCR-TCR, TCR-HLA and TCR-CMV co-occurrence, with a repertoire-size bias correction applied to the TCR pairs. A later analysis estimated false discovery rates by permuting HLA or CMV assignments 20 times. In a later analysis, co-occurring TCRs were grouped using DBSCAN, with TCRdist sequence similarity added in when clustering inside HLA-allele-positive subsets. Repertoires with fewer than 30,000 or more than 120,000 public chains, plus five repertoires with anomalous nucleotide sharing, were excluded from co-occurrence clustering. TCRdb retrieved this table from immuneACCESS and kept in-frame rearrangements only. Not all clones are present; in checked studies, unresolved V genes account for under half, and no reason is known for the remainder. From that table come the V and J calls and clone size; the DNA was used to work out D and trimming. The sample profile shows 110,000 or so clones; approximately 70% of them were found once. 5% to 7% of the sample lies in the top ten.

V is reduced by 6 bases and J by 5 bases, leaving a spacing of 13 bases between them. From the germline V gene, CDR1 is MNHEY and CDR2 is SVGAGI. The CDR3, from cysteine to phenylalanine, totals 14 residues. The CDR3 DNA has 42 bases and is translated from base 1. Overall study outcomes, separate from this receptor: Compared with equally common non-associated chains, HLA-associated TCR beta chains in a later analysis were more clonally expanded and had lower generation probabilities. A later genetic analysis reported fewer N-insertions in productive TCRs among donors in an Asian-associated ancestry cluster than the roughly 620-donor mean. A later analysis found that most CMV-associated TCR beta chains appeared HLA-restricted, with HLA associations seemingly driven largely by CMV exposure. Some IMGT-functional V segments, including TRBV6-2 and TRBV6-3, could not be told apart with the 87-base-pair reads, so those segments were excluded. Correlated functional status among segregating V segments might be attributable to linkage disequilibrium, but an unknown experimental factor could not be ruled out. In a later genetic analysis, a missense DCLRE1C variant was associated with V-gene and J-gene trimming of TCR beta chains, and the association was replicated in an independent cohort. When HLA alleles, especially DR and DQ, strongly co-occurred, TCR associations were difficult to assign to individual alleles. Around 16 rarely observed V segments, including chromosome 9 orphons, were excluded from the earlier analysis of approximately 500 of the donors because counts were too low. At a false discovery rate of 0.05, a later analysis linked some 17,000 TCR beta sequences to specific HLA alleles. Presence/absence analyses assumed roughly uniform sequencing depth across donors, an assumption that may not hold. A further reported finding was that TCR beta sequences accurately predicted the HLA-A and HLA-B alleles for most subjects in the first cohort. For the cohort, immune exposure information was limited to CMV serostatus. HLA typing was unavailable for some donors at each locus, so association tests used only the typed subset. A later analysis found that TCR association rates varied across HLA loci, with DRB1 alleles showing the most associated TCRs and HLA-C alleles the fewest. The cohort was sequenced for TCR beta chains only, and without alpha or paired-chain data the features that could be detected were limited. The sequencing pipeline was judged likely to have produced a cluster of highly shared sequence variants as a technical artifact. In a later analysis, several top co-occurrence clusters were reported to appear linked to parvovirus B19, influenza, CMV and Epstein-Barr virus. Cytomegalovirus status was reported to be diagnosed by the classifier with high specificity and sensitivity in both the original and validation cohorts. In the study, 164 TCR beta chains were listed as associated with cytomegalovirus. In vitro tests confirmed that a few of the cytomegalovirus-associated TCR beta chains recognize cytomegalovirus antigens. While some public TCRs were present in many individuals, most TCR sequences turned up only very rarely across donors. In an earlier analysis of about 600 of the donors, most TCR beta V segments appeared in productive rearrangements about 87% or about 30% of the time, broadly matching IMGT annotations. It was suggested by the authors that the approach could potentially be generalized to other disease states and immunological phenotypes.

Specimen: PBMCs. The clonotype was recovered from an older woman in good health and CMV-seropositive. This sequence uses TRBV6-5 and TRBJ1-4; there is no confident call for the D gene. The nucleotides are TGTGCCAGCAGCCCGGTTGGCGGGAATGAAAAACTGTTTTTT. It translates to CASSPVGGNEKLFF.